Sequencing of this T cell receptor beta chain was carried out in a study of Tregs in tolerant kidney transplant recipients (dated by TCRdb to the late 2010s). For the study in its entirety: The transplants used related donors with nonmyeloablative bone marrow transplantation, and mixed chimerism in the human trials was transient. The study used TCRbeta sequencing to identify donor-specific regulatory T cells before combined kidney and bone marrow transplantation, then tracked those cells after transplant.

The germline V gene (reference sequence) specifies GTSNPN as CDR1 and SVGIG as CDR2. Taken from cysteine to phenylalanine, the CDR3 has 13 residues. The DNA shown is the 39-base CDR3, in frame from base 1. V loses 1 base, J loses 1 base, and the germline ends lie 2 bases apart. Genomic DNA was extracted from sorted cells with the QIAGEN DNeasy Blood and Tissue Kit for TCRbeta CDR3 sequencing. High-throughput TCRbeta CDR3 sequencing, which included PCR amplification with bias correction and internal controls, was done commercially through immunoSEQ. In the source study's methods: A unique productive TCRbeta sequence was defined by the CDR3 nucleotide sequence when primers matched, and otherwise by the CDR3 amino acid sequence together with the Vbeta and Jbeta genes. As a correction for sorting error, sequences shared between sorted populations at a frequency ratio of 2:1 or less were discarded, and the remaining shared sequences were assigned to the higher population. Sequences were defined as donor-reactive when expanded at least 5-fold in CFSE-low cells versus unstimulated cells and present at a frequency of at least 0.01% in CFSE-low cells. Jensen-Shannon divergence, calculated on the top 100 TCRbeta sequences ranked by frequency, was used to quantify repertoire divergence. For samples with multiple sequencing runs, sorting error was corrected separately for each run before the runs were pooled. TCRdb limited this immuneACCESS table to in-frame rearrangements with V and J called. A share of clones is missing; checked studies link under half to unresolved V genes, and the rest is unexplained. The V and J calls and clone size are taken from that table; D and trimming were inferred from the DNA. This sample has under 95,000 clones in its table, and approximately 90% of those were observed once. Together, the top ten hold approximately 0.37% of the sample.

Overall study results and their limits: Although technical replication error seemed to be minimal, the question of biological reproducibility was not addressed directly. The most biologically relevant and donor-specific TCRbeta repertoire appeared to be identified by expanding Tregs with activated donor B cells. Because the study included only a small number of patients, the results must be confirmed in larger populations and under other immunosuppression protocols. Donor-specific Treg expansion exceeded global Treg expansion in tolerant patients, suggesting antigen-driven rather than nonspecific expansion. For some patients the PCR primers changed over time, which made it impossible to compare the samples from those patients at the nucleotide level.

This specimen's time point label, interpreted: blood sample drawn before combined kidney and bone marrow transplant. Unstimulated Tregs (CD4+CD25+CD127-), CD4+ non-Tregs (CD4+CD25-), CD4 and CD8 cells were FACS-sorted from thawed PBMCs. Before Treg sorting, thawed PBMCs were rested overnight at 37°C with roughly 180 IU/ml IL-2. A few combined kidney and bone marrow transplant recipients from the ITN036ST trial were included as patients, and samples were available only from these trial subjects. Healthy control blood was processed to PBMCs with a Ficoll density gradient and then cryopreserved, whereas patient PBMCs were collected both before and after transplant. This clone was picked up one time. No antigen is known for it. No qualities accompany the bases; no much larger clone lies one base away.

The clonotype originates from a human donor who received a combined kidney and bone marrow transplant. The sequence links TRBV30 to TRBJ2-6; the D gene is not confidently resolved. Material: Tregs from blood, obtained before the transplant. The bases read TGTGCCTGGAGTGATTCTGGGGCCAACGTCCTGACTTTC. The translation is CAWSDSGANVLTF.